The subject of this entry is one TCR beta chain. Participants had their cohort set by participant-reported clinical history. The source of the sample is a study of blood T cell repertoires in COVID-19. Study-level background: PBMCs, B-cell-depleted T cells, or T cells provided the cDNA or gDNA that made up the material.

In the original processing: The authors estimated nucleated cell counts from reference gene primer amplification. Method: immunoSEQ multiplex PCR; TCRdb's copy keeps in-frame clones and lacks some. The DNA gave D and trimming, while V, J and clone size come from that table. The data contain under 300,000 clones, just over 90% of them singletons. The receptor was isolated from a woman in her 40s with acute COVID-19. Material: PBMCs or T cells enriched from blood (not recorded which).

The CDR3 protein is CSASQGDSVLSSGYTF. Here the CDR3 DNA reads TGCAGTGCTAGTCAAGGGGACAGCGTCTTATCCAGTGGCTACACCTTC. The chain has TRBV20-1 and TRBJ1-2; TRBD1 agrees at 7 bases. This CDR3 has 16 residues. V was clipped by 3 bases and J by 7 bases; unmatched bases: 17. CDR1 is DFQATT and CDR2 is SNEGSKA in the germline V gene (reference sequence).